Listed here are 9 T cell receptor beta chains from one sample, sequenced in a study of response to subunit inactivated influenza vaccine. TCRdb called the RT-PCR reads again in MiXCR, with one record for every CDR3 protein. Of more than 400,000 distinct CDR3 sequences listed, roughly 7.9% are singletons. The sequencing here drew on PBMCs from blood, taken around 25 months after vaccination. Receptors were obtained from a man aged 50-75 years who received an inactivated influenza vaccine.

This clonotype has ten or more counts. CDR3 bases: TGTGCCAGCAGCCCGGACAGCCGGGTGCCCCAGCATTTT. Residues: CASSPDSRVPQHF. The chain recombines TRBV7-9 with TRBJ1-5, with D possibly TRBD1 on 6 matching bases. Germline values: CDR1 SEHNR, CDR2 FQNEAQ (reference sequence). V lost 5 bases and J lost 9, with 14 bases in between. This CDR3 has 13 residues.

This clonotype has only a few counts. The rearrangement links TRBV20-1 to TRBJ2-5; 9 bases are a match to TRBD2. CDR1 and CDR2 (germline): DFQATT, SNEGSKA (reference sequence). This CDR3 has 16 amino acids. V lost 0 bases, J lost 6 bases, and 11 bases stayed unmatched. CDR3 sequence reads: CSARDRERGVVKTQYF. DNA for the CDR3: TGCAGTGCTAGAGATCGTGAGCGGGGGGTGGTGAAGACCCAGTACTTC.

V and J are TRBV19 and TRBJ2-1, with 11 bases aligning to TRBD2. Germline CDR1 reads LNHDA; CDR2 reads SQIVND (reference sequence). The CDR3 runs to 15 residues. V lost 8 bases, J lost 3 bases, and 6 bases stayed unmatched. CDR3 DNA: TGTGCCAGTCAGACTAGCGGGACCAACTACAATGAGCAGTTCTTC. Translated, it gives CASQTSGTNYNEQFF.

This clonotype was recorded at least ten times. The chain carries TRBV20-1 and TRBJ2-3, with 7 bases identical to TRBD2. V shed 6 bases, J shed 1 base, and the junction held 10 bases outside the gene matches. This CDR3 has 15 residues. The germline V gene encodes CDR1 DFQATT and CDR2 SNEGSKA (reference sequence). The CDR3: CSAFRVAGGTDTQYF. In nucleotides, the CDR3 is TGCAGTGCGTTCCGAGTGGCGGGGGGCACAGATACGCAGTATTTT.

This clonotype was counted ten times or more. This chain connects TRBV2 to TRBJ2-3; tentative D call: TRBD2 (6 bases). The CDR3 is 14 amino acids. Trimming stripped 3 bases from V and 0 bases from J, with 7 bases between. Germline V CDR1 and CDR2: SNHLY, FYNNEI. As DNA, the CDR3 is TGTGCCAGCAGTGAGCGGGGAAGCACAGATACGCAGTATTTT. It is translated as CASSERGSTDTQYF.

The rearrangement joins TRBV5-6 to TRBJ2-1; D is perhaps TRBD1 (6 bases). There are 15 residues in the CDR3. Germline-derived CDR1 and CDR2 are SGHDT and YYEEEE. Trimming cost V 4 bases and J 6 bases, with 17 bases left between them. This CDR3 reads CASSPQGGSRNEQFF. The CDR3 DNA sequence: TGTGCCAGCAGCCCACAGGGTGGAAGTCGCAATGAGCAGTTCTTC.

This clonotype was recorded a few times. The J gene is TRBJ2-7, the V gene TRBV11-1, with 11 positions matching TRBD2. Losses at the gene ends were 5 bases for V and 0 bases for J; bases not matched to a gene: 12. Germline loops: CDR1 SGHAT, CDR2 FQDESV (reference sequence). The CDR3 is 18 residues long. CDR3 in amino acids: CASSPIGGLAATSYEQYF. In nucleotides, the CDR3 is TGTGCCAGCAGCCCGATAGGGGGACTAGCGGCAACCTCCTACGAGCAGTACTTC.

This clonotype has more than one count but fewer than ten. The CDR3 region is CASSERGLTGELFF. CDR3 DNA: TGTGCCAGCAGTGAAAGGGGCCTCACCGGGGAGCTGTTTTTT. The J gene is TRBJ2-2, the V gene TRBV6-1; D perhaps matches TRBD1 (5 bases). CDR1 and CDR2 from the germline V gene are MNHNS and SASEGT. Trimming shortened V by 2 bases and J by 4 bases, and 8 bases separated the two germline ends. There are 14 residues in the CDR3.

The table lists this clonotype with many counts. The chain joins TRBV12-3 or TRBV12-4 to TRBJ2-3; D is unresolved. CDR3 size: 12 residues. With 6 bases removed from V and 14 bases from J, the gap between germline ends came to 18 bases. The CDR3 region has the DNA TGTGCCAGCAGCTCCCCTCCCACTCTTGCGTATTTT. The encoded protein is CASSSPPTLAYF.